This T cell receptor (beta chain) stems from a study of cytomegalovirus exposure and HLA in healthy donors. With respect to this clone: Its antigen is undetermined.

Study outcomes and limitations: By a later analysis, the bulk of CMV-associated TCR beta chains appeared HLA-restricted. The majority of TCR sequences were rare, yet some public TCRs appeared in many donors. Most subjects had HLA-A and HLA-B alleles reportedly predicted accurately by TCR beta sequences.

This CDR3 has 13 amino acids. Germline values: CDR1 MNHNY, CDR2 SVGAGI (reference sequence). Trimming took off 4 bases at V and 7 bases at J, with 8 bases between the two ends. Use of 60 Vbeta and 13 Jbeta primers characterized the PCR. As processed by the authors: It was a later analysis that counted tens of millions of unique TCR beta chains, of which 9 million to 13 million were shared. The repertoire was sequenced with immunoSEQ multiplex PCR; TCRdb's copy has only in-frame clones and lacks some. Clonal size and the V and J genes are those of that table, whereas D and trimming came from the DNA. The data show 150,000 to 200,000 clones, 60% to 85% seen once.

Sequencing input: PBMCs. The genes are TRBV6-6 and TRBJ1-6; D is unresolved. The source is a male donor in good health and CMV-seropositive. The CDR3 protein is CASSSGANSPLHF. In DNA, the CDR3 is TGTGCCAGCAGTTCCGGTGCCAATTCACCCCTCCACTTT.